These T cell receptor beta chains were read from a single sample in a study of T cell clones after liver transplantation. TCRdb's table, derived via immunoSEQ multiplex PCR, lists solely in-frame clones and lacks some. The sample carries over 15,000 clones, 80% recorded once. Specimen: CD8+ T cells from blood, collected less than 50 months after liver transplant. The receptors originated from a human patient who received a liver transplant. Some T cells may possibly be graft donor cells. Both conserved end residues are part of each CDR3. A D gene is named only where the DNA matches it firmly. Some rows have no size entry. The others give once, few or many, or a class for an expanded clone.

size: NA; J: TRBJ2-7; V: TRBV11-1; D: NA; DNA: TGTGCCAGCAGCTTAGTTAGTTCTCGTCCCTACGAGCAGTACTTC; CDR3: CASSLVSSRPYEQYF
size: medium-sized; J: TRBJ2-7; V: TRBV13; D: NA; DNA: TGTGCCAGCAGCACACCTCGGTCGGGGGACGAGCAGTACTTC; CDR3: CASSTPRSGDEQYF
size: once; J: TRBJ2-2; V: TRBV9; D: TRBD2; DNA: TGTGCCAGCAGCGAACGGACTAGTGGCGGGGAGCTGTTTTTT; CDR3: CASSERTSGGELFF
size: NA; J: TRBJ1-4; V: TRBV7-9; D: NA; DNA: TGTGCCAGCAGCTACCCGCGGGACGGTGCAACTAATGAAAAACTGTTTTTT; CDR3: CASSYPRDGATNEKLFF
size: medium-sized; J: TRBJ2-1; V: TRBV6-6; D: NA; DNA: TGTGCCAGCAGTTACCCGGATGAGCAGTTCTTC; CDR3: CASSYPDEQFF
size: few; J: TRBJ1-2; V: TRBV4-3; D: NA; DNA: TGCGCCAGCAGCCAAGGGGTTTTCTATGGCTACACCTTC; CDR3: CASSQGVFYGYTF
size: NA; J: TRBJ1-4; V: TRBV4-2; D: NA; DNA: TGTGCCAGCAGCCAAGATGTCGCAGGGATGAATGAAAAACTGTTTTTT; CDR3: CASSQDVAGMNEKLFF
size: NA; J: TRBJ2-6; V: TRBV10-1; D: NA; DNA: TGCGCCAGCAGTGGGGCCAACGTCCTGACTTTC; CDR3: CASSGANVLTF
size: NA; J: TRBJ2-3; V: TRBV4-3; D: NA; DNA: TGCGCCAGCAGCCAAAGAGGGGGGCGGGACACGCAGTATTTT; CDR3: CASSQRGGRDTQYF
size: NA; J: TRBJ1-1; V: TRBV11-3; D: NA; DNA: TGTGCCAGCAGCTTAGTTGGCAGCACTGAAGCTTTCTTT; CDR3: CASSLVGSTEAFF
size: NA; J: TRBJ2-1; V: TRBV7-2; D: NA; DNA: TGTGCCAGCACCTCCCCGGGGGATGAGCAGTTCTTC; CDR3: CASTSPGDEQFF
size: NA; J: TRBJ1-1; V: TRBV9; D: NA; DNA: TGTGCCAGCAGCAAAGACAGGAACACTGAAGCTTTCTTT; CDR3: CASSKDRNTEAFF
size: NA; J: TRBJ2-5; V: TRBV9; D: TRBD1; DNA: TGTGCCAGCAGCGTAGTGGGACAGGGACAAAAAGAGACCCAGTACTTC; CDR3: CASSVVGQGQKETQYF
size: NA; J: TRBJ1-4; V: TRBV5-1; D: NA; DNA: TGCGCCAGCAGCTTTCGAGACAGAAATGAAAAACTGTTTTTT; CDR3: CASSFRDRNEKLFF
size: NA; J: TRBJ1-2; V: TRBV30; D: NA; DNA: TGTGCCTGGAGTGCGTTGTGGGGATCTAACTATGGCTACACCTTC; CDR3: CAWSALWGSNYGYTF
size: NA; J: TRBJ1-3; V: TRBV7-6; D: NA; DNA: TGTGCCAGCAGCCCCACGGAGTCTGGAAACACCATATATTTT; CDR3: CASSPTESGNTIYF
size: NA; J: TRBJ2-7; V: TRBV7-9; D: NA; DNA: TGTGCCAGCAGTTCCCGGGGCGACTACGAGCAGTACTTC; CDR3: CASSSRGDYEQYF
size: NA; J: TRBJ1-4; V: TRBV2; D: TRBD1; DNA: TGTGCCAGCAGTCGGACAGGGATAAATGAAAAACTGTTTTTT; CDR3: CASSRTGINEKLFF
size: NA; J: TRBJ2-3; V: TRBV4-3; D: TRBD2; DNA: TGCGCCAGCAGCCAAGATCTAGCGGGGGGCACAGATACGCAGTATTTT; CDR3: CASSQDLAGGTDTQYF
size: NA; J: TRBJ1-2; V: TRBV27; D: NA; DNA: TGTGCCAGCAGTGTGGTGGGGGGGTACGGCTACACCTTC; CDR3: CASSVVGGYGYTF
size: NA; J: TRBJ2-1; V: TRBV5-4; D: TRBD2; DNA: TGTGCCAGCAGCCTAGAACTAGCGGGAGGGGTCAATGAGCAGTTCTTC; CDR3: CASSLELAGGVNEQFF
size: NA; J: TRBJ2-7; V: TRBV10-1; D: TRBD2; DNA: TGCGCCAGAGGACTAGCGGGGGCGAGCGAGCAGTACTTC; CDR3: CARGLAGASEQYF
size: NA; J: TRBJ2-3; V: TRBV4-3; D: TRBD2; DNA: TGCGCCAGCAGCCAAGATTGGACTAGCGGGGGGAAGACAGATACGCAGTATTTT; CDR3: CASSQDWTSGGKTDTQYF
size: NA; J: TRBJ2-5; V: TRBV7-3; D: NA; DNA: TGTGCCAGCAGCCCCAACCCGGGGACCCAGTACTTC; CDR3: CASSPNPGTQYF
size: once; J: TRBJ2-2; V: TRBV4-1; D: NA; DNA: TGCGCCAGCAGCCAAGGGGGTTTGAACACCGGGGAGCTGTTTTTT; CDR3: CASSQGGLNTGELFF
size: medium-sized; J: TRBJ2-1; V: TRBV5-1; D: NA; DNA: TGCGCCAGCAGCTTGCAGGGCGACTACAATGAGCAGTTCTTC; CDR3: CASSLQGDYNEQFF
size: NA; J: TRBJ2-7; V: TRBV5-1; D: TRBD2; DNA: TGCGCCAGCAGCTTCGGGACTAGCGTCTACGAGCAGTACTTC; CDR3: CASSFGTSVYEQYF
size: NA; J: TRBJ2-3; V: TRBV19; D: NA; DNA: TGTGCCAGTAGTATTGGTACCTCACTCAGCACAGATACGCAGTATTTT; CDR3: CASSIGTSLSTDTQYF
size: NA; J: TRBJ2-7; V: TRBV15; D: NA; DNA: TGTGCCACCAGCAGAGATGGAGGGGCAGGAGAGCAGTACTTC; CDR3: CATSRDGGAGEQYF
size: few; J: TRBJ2-1; V: TRBV6-5; D: NA; DNA: TGTGCCAGCAGTTATCTGCGGACGGGCAATGAGCAGTTCTTC; CDR3: CASSYLRTGNEQFF
size: NA; J: TRBJ2-2; V: TRBV7-3; D: TRBD2; DNA: TGTGCCAGCAGCGATCTGCCCCTAGCGGGGGGGCATGGCGGGGAGCTGTTTTTT; CDR3: CASSDLPLAGGHGGELFF
size: NA; J: TRBJ2-1; V: TRBV5-1; D: TRBD2; DNA: TGCGCCAGCAGCTTGACTAGCGGGAGGGTCTCCTACAATGAGCAGTTCTTC; CDR3: CASSLTSGRVSYNEQFF
size: NA; J: TRBJ2-3; V: TRBV19; D: TRBD1; DNA: TGTGCCAGTACCGCGGACAGGGGGCCAGATACGCAGTATTTT; CDR3: CASTADRGPDTQYF
size: NA; J: TRBJ1-1; V: TRBV5-5; D: NA; DNA: TGTGCCAGCAGCTTGGACTTAAACACTGAAGCTTTCTTT; CDR3: CASSLDLNTEAFF
size: NA; J: TRBJ2-1; V: TRBV11-1; D: TRBD1; DNA: TGTGCCAGCAGCCTTATACCGGGACAGGGGGTGGAAAATGAGCAGTTCTTC; CDR3: CASSLIPGQGVENEQFF
size: NA; J: TRBJ2-7; V: TRBV9; D: NA; DNA: TGTGCCAGCAGCGGACGGGGGAGCTCCTACGAGCAGTACTTC; CDR3: CASSGRGSSYEQYF
size: NA; J: TRBJ1-2; V: TRBV6-5; D: TRBD1; DNA: TGTGCCAGCAGTTACTCTGGGACAGGGTGGGGCTACACCTTC; CDR3: CASSYSGTGWGYTF
size: NA; J: TRBJ2-7; V: TRBV6-5; D: NA; DNA: TGTGCCAGCAGTTACTCGAATTTCCGCGAGCAGTACTTC; CDR3: CASSYSNFREQYF
size: NA; J: TRBJ1-1; V: TRBV6-4; D: NA; DNA: TGTGCCAGCAGTGACTCGGCGGAGGGAGGGACTGAAGCTTTCTTT; CDR3: CASSDSAEGGTEAFF
size: NA; J: TRBJ2-7; V: TRBV4-2; D: TRBD2; DNA: TGTGCCAGCAGAGGACTAGCGAACTACGAGCAGTACTTC; CDR3: CASRGLANYEQYF
size: once; J: TRBJ2-7; V: TRBV19; D: NA; DNA: TGTGCCAGTAGTATTGGCCAGGACTACGAGCAGTACTTC; CDR3: CASSIGQDYEQYF
size: medium-sized; J: TRBJ1-5; V: TRBV4-1; D: NA; DNA: TGCGCCAGCAGCCTTGGGACACCTCCTAGCAATCAGCCCCAGCATTTT; CDR3: CASSLGTPPSNQPQHF
size: NA; J: TRBJ1-2; V: TRBV11-2; D: NA; DNA: TGTGCCAGCAGCTTAGTGGGCTCCGGGAGTGGCTACACCTTC; CDR3: CASSLVGSGSGYTF
size: NA; J: TRBJ1-2; V: TRBV9; D: NA; DNA: TGTGCCAGCAGCGGACCAATTCGGGGTCTGGTGGACTATGGCTACACCTTC; CDR3: CASSGPIRGLVDYGYTF
size: few; J: TRBJ2-7; V: TRBV5-4; D: NA; DNA: TGTGCCAGCAGCTTGGGACCTGCTTACGAGCAGTACTTC; CDR3: CASSLGPAYEQYF
size: NA; J: TRBJ2-7; V: TRBV19; D: TRBD1; DNA: TGTGCCAGTACCAAGGACAGGCTAAGCTCCTACGAGCAGTACTTC; CDR3: CASTKDRLSSYEQYF
size: NA; J: TRBJ1-1; V: TRBV6-5; D: TRBD1; DNA: TGTGCCAGCAGGTACAGGGGTGGGACTGAAGCTTTCTTT; CDR3: CASRYRGGTEAFF
size: NA; J: TRBJ2-7; V: TRBV2; D: NA; DNA: TGTGCCAGCAGTCCTGTCGAAGGGCCCTACGAGCAGTACTTC; CDR3: CASSPVEGPYEQYF
size: NA; J: TRBJ1-2; V: TRBV6-6; D: TRBD1; DNA: TGTGCCAGCAGTTTTAGGACAGGGCCTGGCTACACCTTC; CDR3: CASSFRTGPGYTF
size: NA; J: TRBJ1-2; V: TRBV7-9; D: NA; DNA: TGTGCCAGCAGCTCGAGCAGTGCCTATGGCTACACCTTC; CDR3: CASSSSSAYGYTF
size: many; J: TRBJ2-1; V: TRBV11-1; D: NA; DNA: TGTGCCAGCAGCTCCCCCTCAGGGGGGCCCCACAATGAGCAGTTCTTC; CDR3: CASSSPSGGPHNEQFF
size: NA; J: TRBJ1-1; V: TRBV5-4; D: NA; DNA: TGTGCCAGCAGCTTGGAAAGGGTGAACACTGAAGCTTTCTTT; CDR3: CASSLERVNTEAFF
size: NA; J: TRBJ2-7; V: TRBV4-3; D: TRBD2; DNA: TGCGCCAGCAGCATCGGGACTACTTACTACGAGCAGTACTTC; CDR3: CASSIGTTYYEQYF
size: NA; J: TRBJ2-3; V: TRBV2; D: NA; DNA: TGTGCCAGCATGGACTACTACACAGATACGCAGTATTTT; CDR3: CASMDYYTDTQYF
size: NA; J: TRBJ1-2; V: TRBV6-5; D: NA; DNA: TGTGCCAGCAGTTACCGGCAGCTTACTAACTATGGCTACACCTTC; CDR3: CASSYRQLTNYGYTF
size: NA; J: TRBJ2-7; V: TRBV7-9; D: NA; DNA: TGTGCCAGCAGCTTAGTGTCGGTCAACGAGCAGTACTTC; CDR3: CASSLVSVNEQYF
size: NA; J: TRBJ2-1; V: TRBV9; D: TRBD2; DNA: TGTGCCAGCAGCGTATTAAGCGGGGGAAACAATGAGCAGTTCTTC; CDR3: CASSVLSGGNNEQFF
size: NA; J: TRBJ2-4; V: TRBV28; D: NA; DNA: TGTGCCACCGAAGGAGTCGCCCGCCCAAACATTCAGTACTTC; CDR3: CATEGVARPNIQYF
size: NA; J: TRBJ2-1; V: TRBV19; D: TRBD2; DNA: TGTGCCAGCGGGAGGGGAGGCAATGAGCAGTTCTTC; CDR3: CASGRGGNEQFF